The T cell receptor (beta chain) under discussion was sequenced for a study of chemoradiotherapy in HPV16-positive cancers. Study outcomes and limitations: Candidate HPV-specific clones and E7-related TCR motifs grew in tumor during treatment.

Germline V gives CDR1 LGHNA, CDR2 YNFKEQ. V dropped 0 bases and J dropped 6; count of bases not matched to a gene: 1. The CDR3 sequence is 14 residues long. Sequenced by immunoSEQ multiplex PCR; TCRdb stores in-frame clones only, minus some. There are tens of thousands of clones in the sample; roughly 78% occur only once, and about 3.8% lies in the top ten. Repertoires were sampled repeatedly during chemoradiotherapy. About this clone itself: Antigen specificity is unknown.

This specimen consisted of blood, obtained from a patient who underwent chemoradiotherapy. The receptor's source is a human donor with HPV-associated anogenital cancer. The V and J genes are TRBV4-2 and TRBJ2-2, with 7 bases that match TRBD2. The CDR3 DNA reads as TGTGCCAGCAGCCAAGAGGCGGGGGCCGGGGAGCTGTTTTTT. Translation: CASSQEAGAGELFF.